Listed below are T cell receptor beta chains from one sample, sequenced in a study of OX40 agonist ivuxolimab in advanced cancers. The table came from immunoSEQ multiplex PCR; TCRdb's copy has only in-frame clones and leaves some out. The sample lists under 85,000 clones; approximately 95% were seen once. The starting material was CD4+ or CD8+ T cells sorted from blood, obtained in a trial of the OX40 agonist ivuxolimab. The source is an adult with an advanced solid tumor such as melanoma, head and neck, liver or kidney cancer. Both conserved end residues are part of each CDR3. The D gene is left open where the match is weak.

d_call j_call v_call cdr3_aa
TRBD2 TRBJ2-2 TRBV2 CASRVGTSGTDGELFF
NA TRBJ2-3 TRBV2 CASSPASSSTDTQYF
NA TRBJ1-3 TRBV7-9 CASSLAYSAENTIYF
TRBD2 TRBJ2-7 TRBV14 CASSLGRGDLWFGQYF
NA TRBJ2-4 TRBV5-1 CASSLEGWEDIQYF
TRBD2 TRBJ2-1 TRBV9 CASSASGRDNEQFF
NA TRBJ2-1 TRBV9 CASSYQRGYEQFF
TRBD1 TRBJ1-1 TRBV19 CASSPGTGSEAFF
TRBD2 TRBJ2-1 TRBV27 CASRYSGGYNEQFF
TRBD1 TRBJ1-1 TRBV5-1 CASSLGQGEWTEAFF
NA TRBJ2-1 TRBV11-2 CASGEKGHYNEQFF
TRBD1 TRBJ2-3 TRBV5-8 CASSSGQESTDTQYF
TRBD2 TRBJ2-5 TRBV7-9 CASSPTAGGQETQYF
TRBD2 TRBJ2-7 TRBV4-3 CASSQDWGREVIYEQYF
TRBD2 TRBJ2-1 TRBV7-9 CASSFPASGRAISYNEQFF
TRBD1 TRBJ1-1 TRBV6-6 CASRRTGQGAEAFF
NA TRBJ2-7 TRBV5-1 CASSLAWQGWTYEQYF
TRBD2 TRBJ2-1 TRBV7-3 CASNRAGGPGSEQFF
TRBD2 TRBJ2-1 TRBV28 CASRNRGGSYNEQFF
NA TRBJ2-1 TRBV2 CASTVAPHEQFF
NA TRBJ1-2 TRBV9 CASSGTGTSTGNYGYTF
NA TRBJ1-4 TRBV14 CASSHRGRSPNEKLFF
NA TRBJ2-4 TRBV2 CASSETREWRQYF
NA TRBJ2-1 TRBV4-3 CASSLAWGGEQFF
TRBD1 TRBJ1-4 TRBV7-9 CASSSSPGQGGEKLFF
TRBD2 TRBJ2-7 TRBV18 CASSPTGTSGSEQYF
TRBD1 TRBJ1-2 TRBV6-6 CASSPGQGYYGYTF
NA TRBJ2-7 TRBV4-1 CASSQDQGGWEQYF
TRBD1 TRBJ1-2 TRBV4-3 CASSPSSRTGGASYTF
TRBD1 TRBJ2-7 TRBV6-1 CASSSRTGGYEQYF
NA NA TRBV19 CASRVTSSSYEQYF
TRBD1 TRBJ2-7 TRBV28 CASSESTGMDEQYF
NA TRBJ1-1 TRBV28 CASSPPFPPRGEAFF
NA TRBJ1-4 TRBV29-1 CSVEGTDDATNEKLFF
TRBD1 TRBJ2-1 TRBV11-2 CASSLAGTGLTYNEQFF
NA TRBJ2-2 TRBV7-3 CASSPELFYTGELFF
NA TRBJ2-7 TRBV6-5 CASSYLSQYEQYF
NA TRBJ2-1 TRBV21-1 CASSTDRGSGNEQFF
NA TRBJ1-1 TRBV5-1 CASSLDRTGFAEAFF
TRBD1 TRBJ1-1 TRBV7-9 CASSRTGDHTEAFF
NA TRBJ1-5 TRBV27 CASSLGWGGNQPQHF
TRBD1 TRBJ2-7 TRBV15 CATSFTGGEQYF
NA TRBJ2-5 TRBV5-4 CASSRPRDGQETQYF
TRBD2 TRBJ2-7 TRBV6-5 CASSYSPGAGVEQYF